The entry below describes one T cell receptor beta chain. Clones were read by immunoSEQ multiplex PCR, and TCRdb kept only the in-frame ones, dropping some. Of tens of thousands of clones in the sample, around 94% were seen once. The data are from a study of technical replicates of blood from a handful of donors. The germline gives CDR1 SGHTA, CDR2 FQGTGA. The CDR3 contains 16 residues. J gave up 7 bases and V 2 bases, and 13 bases lay outside the gene matches. The receptor comes from a human donor in good health. The specimen sequenced was T cells isolated from PBMCs. The genes are TRBV7-3 and TRBJ2-7; 8 nucleotides match TRBD2. The CDR3 loop is CASSLGMGPGRDEQYF. The CDR3 DNA reads as TGTGCCAGCAGCTTAGGAATGGGGCCCGGGAGGGATGAGCAGTACTTC.